This is a list of T cell receptor beta chains from one sample in a study of vaccination effects on CD4 cells after COVID-19. No antigen is known for these receptors. The assay was immunoSEQ multiplex PCR, and TCRdb's table has in-frame clones only and misses some. This table has 50,000 or so clones, roughly 80% appearing once. The sample was CD4+ T cells from PBMCs cultured with HCoV-229E spike peptides, taken before COVID-19 vaccination. These receptors were collected from a human donor who received a COVID-19 vaccine. CDR3s include the opening cysteine and the closing phenylalanine or tryptophan. The D gene is left open where the match is weak. Clone size is given for some rows only: seen once, a few or many times, or a class if the clone is expanded.

v_call	j_call	d_call	clone_size	cdr3_aa	cdr3_nt
TRBV19	TRBJ1-4	NA	once	CASSMYRTNEKLFF	TGTGCCAGTAGTATGTACAGGACTAATGAAAAACTGTTTTTT
TRBV7-2	TRBJ2-1	TRBD1	NA	CASSLAFGTGNYNEQFF	TGTGCCAGCAGCTTAGCGTTCGGGACAGGGAATTACAATGAGCAGTTCTTC
TRBV4-1	TRBJ2-5	TRBD2	few	CASSQGPSGGVRETQYF	TGCGCCAGCAGCCAAGGTCCTAGCGGGGGGGTCCGGGAGACCCAGTACTTC
TRBV6-2/TRBV6-3	TRBJ2-3	NA	NA	CASSYSQSSPHTQYF	TGTGCCAGCAGTTACTCCCAGAGTAGTCCCCATACGCAGTATTTT
TRBV14	TRBJ1-1	NA	NA	CASSPRVLLNTEAFF	TGTGCCAGCAGCCCAAGGGTTTTATTGAACACTGAAGCTTTCTTT
TRBV7-8	TRBJ1-5	NA	few	CASSLIHHSNQPQHF	TGTGCCAGCAGCTTAATCCACCATAGCAATCAGCCCCAGCATTTT
TRBV5-1	TRBJ2-1	NA	NA	CASAPTTTYNEQFF	TGCGCCAGCGCCCCAACCACGACCTACAATGAGCAGTTCTTC
TRBV24-1	TRBJ2-2	TRBD1	NA	CATSGTGRSGELFF	TGTGCCACCAGTGGGACAGGGAGGTCCGGGGAGCTGTTTTTT
TRBV11-2	TRBJ1-1	TRBD1	NA	CASSLRSWGQLNTEAFF	TGTGCCAGCAGCTTACGGAGTTGGGGACAGTTAAACACTGAAGCTTTCTTT
TRBV5-1	TRBJ2-3	NA	once	CASSPPSTDTQYF	TGCGCCAGCAGCCCACCCTCCACAGATACGCAGTATTTT
TRBV30	TRBJ1-5	NA	NA	CAWKGVEYSGPQHF	TGTGCCTGGAAGGGTGTGGAGTACTCAGGGCCCCAGCATTTT
TRBV28	TRBJ1-5	TRBD1	once	CASSPPRTGLTQPQHF	TGTGCCAGCAGTCCTCCTAGGACAGGATTAACCCAGCCCCAGCATTTT
TRBV19	TRBJ1-3	TRBD1	NA	CASARGRGNTIYF	TGTGCCAGTGCCAGGGGGCGCGGAAACACCATATATTTT
TRBV24-1	TRBJ2-3	TRBD1	NA	CATSDSRGDRSTDTQYF	TGTGCCACCAGTGATTCGCGCGGGGACAGGAGCACAGATACGCAGTATTTT
TRBV24-1	TRBJ1-4	TRBD1	NA	CATSGTQGASEKLFF	TGTGCCACCAGTGGCACACAGGGGGCATCTGAAAAACTGTTTTTT
TRBV7-2	TRBJ1-1	TRBD1	medium-sized	CASSLGHPGQGAIF	TGTGCCAGCAGCTTAGGACATCCGGGACAGGGAGCGATCTTT
TRBV29-1	TRBJ1-2	NA	few	CSVHRAGPGYTF	TGCAGCGTCCACAGGGCCGGGCCTGGCTACACCTTC
TRBV27	TRBJ1-1	TRBD1	NA	CASSLGTGYAGTEAFF	TGTGCCAGCAGTTTAGGGACAGGGTATGCGGGCACTGAAGCTTTCTTT
TRBV5-1	TRBJ2-2	TRBD1	NA	CASSLDRGRDGELFF	TGCGCCAGCAGCTTGGACAGGGGGCGGGACGGGGAGCTGTTTTTT
TRBV15	TRBJ1-2	TRBD1	once	CATSRDRGYGYTF	TGTGCCACCAGCAGGGACAGGGGTTACGGCTACACCTTC
TRBV6-5	TRBJ1-2	NA	NA	CASTRAQGLYGYTF	TGTGCCAGCACGCGAGCCCAGGGGCTCTATGGCTACACCTTC
TRBV20-1	TRBJ1-5	NA	NA	CSASPGINQPQHF	TGCAGTGCTAGTCCAGGAATCAATCAGCCCCAGCATTTT
TRBV6-5	TRBJ1-5	NA	NA	CASARGEMTGPQHF	TGTGCCAGTGCAAGGGGGGAGATGACGGGACCCCAGCATTTT
TRBV7-3	TRBJ2-1	NA	once	CASSGVVGVNEQFF	TGTGCCAGCAGCGGGGTCGTGGGGGTCAATGAGCAGTTCTTC
TRBV24-1	TRBJ1-4	NA	NA	CATSDGAYEKLFF	TGTGCCACCAGTGACGGGGCGTACGAAAAACTGTTTTTT
TRBV28	TRBJ2-3	NA	NA	CASSPRHPPTDTQYF	TGTGCCAGCAGTCCTCGGCATCCACCCACAGATACGCAGTATTTT
TRBV7-9	TRBJ1-3	NA	few	CASSFGTLGNTIYF	TGTGCCAGCAGCTTCGGGACACTCGGAAACACCATATATTTT